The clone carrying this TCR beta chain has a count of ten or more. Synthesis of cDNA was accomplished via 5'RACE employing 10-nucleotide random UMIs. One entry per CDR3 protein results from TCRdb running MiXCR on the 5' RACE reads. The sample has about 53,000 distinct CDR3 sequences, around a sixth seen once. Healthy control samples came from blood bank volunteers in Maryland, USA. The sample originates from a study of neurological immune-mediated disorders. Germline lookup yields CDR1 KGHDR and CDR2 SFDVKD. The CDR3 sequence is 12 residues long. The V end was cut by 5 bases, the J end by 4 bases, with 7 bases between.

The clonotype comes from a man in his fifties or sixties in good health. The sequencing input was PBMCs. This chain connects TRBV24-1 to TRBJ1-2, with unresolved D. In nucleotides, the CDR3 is TGTGCCACCAGTGCCCCCGGCTATGGCTACACCTTC. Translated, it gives CATSAPGYGYTF.